A selection of T cell receptor beta chains follows, all from one sample in a study of T cell responses to AZD1222 COVID-19 vaccine. Profiling relied on immunoSEQ multiplex PCR, and the TCRdb table lists in-frame clones only, not all of them. The sample holds under 150,000 clones; almost 95% are singletons and the top ten take roughly 3.5%. This sample comprised peripheral blood, obtained 28 days after the second AZD1222 dose. Receptor source: an adult who received the AZD1222 COVID-19 vaccine. Each CDR3 is given with its conserved first and last residue.

V	J	CDR3
TRBV3-1/TRBV3-2	TRBJ1-2	CASSQGRSGYTF
TRBV29-1	TRBJ1-3	CSVELTGPGNTIYF
TRBV5-1	TRBJ2-4	CASSVEGVGNIQYF
TRBV11-2	TRBJ2-1	CASSLGGGLNEQFF
TRBV28	TRBJ1-2	CASSLSGIGYTF
TRBV27	TRBJ2-1	CASSPGRHEQFF
TRBV7-9	TRBJ2-1	CASSVRGDYNEQFF
TRBV6-4	TRBJ2-4	CASSGHRSLAKNIQYF
TRBV3-1/TRBV3-2	TRBJ2-5	CASSQGTSGSYQETQYF
TRBV2	TRBJ2-1	CARSAGTPYNEQFF
TRBV7-2	TRBJ2-3	CASGLGPSDTQYF
TRBV20-1	TRBJ1-6	CSASEGQFYNSPLHF
TRBV4-3	TRBJ2-6	CASSQGTSSSGANVLTF
TRBV9	TRBJ1-2	CASSHLGYGYTF
TRBV5-1	TRBJ1-1	CAWRGESNTEAFF
TRBV7-3	TRBJ2-7	CASSYRAGGSHEQYF
TRBV6-1	TRBJ2-3	CASSDLSSGTDTQYF
TRBV19	TRBJ2-1	CASSPGTSGILGEQFF
TRBV5-1	TRBJ1-3	CASSLGRGGNTIYF
TRBV3-1/TRBV3-2	TRBJ1-3	CASSPMYATGNTIYF
TRBV11-2	TRBJ2-2	CASRVEPGLATIGELFF
TRBV6-5	TRBJ2-5	CASSKNRLAGETQYF
TRBV2	TRBJ2-1	CASSEDLAAYNNEQFF
TRBV10-3	TRBJ2-6	CAISATSSGANVLTF
TRBV7-8	TRBJ2-1	CASSPRILANDYNEQFF
TRBV29-1	TRBJ1-5	CSVGGTSNQPQHF
TRBV11-2	TRBJ1-3	CASSLRGNTIYF
TRBV24-1	TRBJ2-1	CATRNSGSLSVGEQFF
TRBV6-2/TRBV6-3	TRBJ2-1	CASSYSPAQGPISRFF
TRBV6-5	TRBJ1-5	CASLEYNQPQHF
TRBV7-2	TRBJ2-1	CASSLDRASGSNEQFF
TRBV2	TRBJ1-1	CASSELGGSTEAFF
TRBV6-5	TRBJ2-7	CASSYEVGNYEQYF
TRBV19	TRBJ1-1	CASRSGPGFTEAFF
TRBV7-9	TRBJ1-2	CASSLGGNYGYTF
TRBV28	TRBJ2-7	CASSGASGSYEQYF
TRBV28	TRBJ1-2	CASTQITGYGYTF
TRBV5-5	TRBJ2-6	CASSSAPTARSGANVLTF
TRBV6-5	TRBJ1-2	CASSSGTAIFYGYTF
TRBV9	TRBJ2-1	CASSVTSLSSYNEQFF
TRBV5-1	TRBJ1-1	CASSWGDGSTEAFF
TRBV7-9	TRBJ1-1	CASARKERGAFF
TRBV7-2	TRBJ1-2	CASSLVAPGLGPGYTF
TRBV2	TRBJ2-2	CASRLADNTGELFF
TRBV15	TRBJ1-2	CATSRDHSANYGYTF
TRBV2	TRBJ1-2	CASIPGREFYGYTF
TRBV3-1/TRBV3-2	TRBJ2-7	CASSQLPGGSEQYF
TRBV25-1	TRBJ2-5	CASSEGTGAQETQYF
TRBV5-1	TRBJ1-4	CASSSNYRANEKLFF
TRBV9	TRBJ2-5	CASSPQGWETQYF
TRBV5-6	TRBJ2-5	CASSNTGGETQYF